This TCR beta chain was recovered during a study of blood T cell repertoires in COVID-19. Across the whole study: Samples came from the United States, Italy and Spain, spanning acute and convalescent COVID-19.

The authors' processing: Amplification from reference gene primers served as the basis for estimated nucleated cell counts. TCRdb's table, derived via immunoSEQ multiplex PCR, lists solely in-frame clones and lacks some. That table supplies the V and J calls and clone size; D and trimming were determined from the DNA. This table holds roughly 390,000 clones, 85% found once. The V and J ends lost 6 bases and 5 bases, in that order; junction bases with no gene match: 10. In germline, CDR1 is KGHSH, CDR2 LQKENI. The CDR3 length is 15 residues. This clone was detected once. This sequence joins TRBV18 and TRBJ2-1, with 7 bases fitting TRBD2. Material for sequencing was peripheral blood. The clonotype comes from a woman aged 18-35 years with acute or convalescent COVID-19. The CDR3 loop reads CASSPSGALHNEQFF. Here the CDR3 DNA reads TGTGCCAGCTCCCCGAGCGGGGCACTTCACAATGAGCAGTTCTTC.